These T cell receptor beta chains were read from a single sample in a study of beta chain features in type 1 diabetes. Here immunoSEQ multiplex PCR was the method, and the copy in TCRdb shows in-frame clones only, minus some. The table has approximately 260,000 clones, roughly a quarter seen once. The sample was naive CD4+ T cells from blood. All receptors come from a woman in her twenties or thirties with type 1 diabetes. The CDR3 runs from the conserved cysteine through the conserved F or W. Fields, in order: D gene, J gene, clone size, V gene, CDR3 protein, CDR3 DNA. A D gene is named only where the DNA matches it firmly. Rows may omit the clone size; those that give it use once, few, many or a size class.

D gene: TRBD2
J gene: TRBJ2-1
clone size: few
V gene: TRBV9
CDR3 protein: CASSGTSGTYNEQFF
CDR3 DNA: TGTGCCAGCAGCGGGACTAGCGGGACCTACAATGAGCAGTTCTTC

D gene: -
J gene: TRBJ1-2
clone size: -
V gene: TRBV6-4
CDR3 protein: CASSPDTNYGYTF
CDR3 DNA: TGTGCCAGCAGTCCGGACACTAACTATGGCTACACCTTC

D gene: -
J gene: TRBJ2-1
clone size: -
V gene: TRBV20-1
CDR3 protein: CSASHRDEQFF
CDR3 DNA: TGCAGTGCTAGTCATCGCGATGAGCAGTTCTTC

D gene: TRBD2
J gene: TRBJ2-7
clone size: few
V gene: TRBV9
CDR3 protein: CASSVGVAGPYEQYF
CDR3 DNA: TGTGCCAGCAGCGTAGGGGTAGCGGGGCCCTACGAGCAGTACTTC

D gene: TRBD2
J gene: TRBJ2-2
clone size: -
V gene: TRBV7-3
CDR3 protein: CASSPSSGVNTGELFF
CDR3 DNA: TGTGCCAGCAGCCCATCTAGCGGGGTGAACACCGGGGAGCTGTTTTTT

D gene: -
J gene: TRBJ2-3
clone size: -
V gene: TRBV7-8
CDR3 protein: CASSLVAGRGTDTQYF
CDR3 DNA: TGTGCCAGCAGCTTAGTTGCGGGACGCGGCACAGATACGCAGTATTTT

D gene: -
J gene: TRBJ2-6
clone size: few
V gene: TRBV7-3
CDR3 protein: CASTEQGSGANVLTF
CDR3 DNA: TGTGCCAGCACCGAGCAGGGTAGCGGGGCCAACGTCCTGACTTTC

D gene: TRBD1
J gene: TRBJ1-1
clone size: -
V gene: TRBV15
CDR3 protein: CATSRASGTGFYTEAFF
CDR3 DNA: TGTGCCACCAGCAGAGCGTCCGGGACAGGGTTCTACACTGAAGCTTTCTTT

D gene: -
J gene: TRBJ1-2
clone size: few
V gene: TRBV6-5
CDR3 protein: CASSYYYGQLADGYTF
CDR3 DNA: TGTGCCAGCAGTTACTACTATGGACAGCTGGCTGACGGCTACACCTTC

D gene: TRBD1
J gene: TRBJ2-1
clone size: few
V gene: TRBV4-1
CDR3 protein: CASSQDIIGTGIPYEQFF
CDR3 DNA: TGCGCCAGCAGCCAAGATATAATTGGGACAGGGATCCCCTATGAGCAGTTCTTC

D gene: -
J gene: TRBJ2-3
clone size: -
V gene: TRBV7-9
CDR3 protein: CASSEGDTQYF
CDR3 DNA: TGTGCCAGCAGCGAGGGTGATACGCAGTATTTT